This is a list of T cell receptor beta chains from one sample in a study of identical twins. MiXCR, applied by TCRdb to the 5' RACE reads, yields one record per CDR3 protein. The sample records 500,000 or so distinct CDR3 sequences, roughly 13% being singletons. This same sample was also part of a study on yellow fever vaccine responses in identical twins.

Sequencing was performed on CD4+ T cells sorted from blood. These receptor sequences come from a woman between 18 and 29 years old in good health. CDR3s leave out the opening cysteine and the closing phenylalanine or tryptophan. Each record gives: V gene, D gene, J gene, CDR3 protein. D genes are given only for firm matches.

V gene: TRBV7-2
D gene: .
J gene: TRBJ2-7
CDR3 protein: ASSFDRFSYEQY

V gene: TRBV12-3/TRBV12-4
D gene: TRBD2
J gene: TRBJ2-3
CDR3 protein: ASSPGGADTQY

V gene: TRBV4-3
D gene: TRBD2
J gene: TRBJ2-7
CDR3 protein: ASRLGTSGTYEQY

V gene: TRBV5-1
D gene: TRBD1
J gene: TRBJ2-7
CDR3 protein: ASSLEGTGKVEQY

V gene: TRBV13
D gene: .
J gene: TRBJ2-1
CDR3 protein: ASSLGLAANEQF

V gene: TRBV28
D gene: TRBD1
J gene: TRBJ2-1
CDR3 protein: ASSLNQGAVKGNEQF

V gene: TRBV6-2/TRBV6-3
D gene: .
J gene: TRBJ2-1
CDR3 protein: ASSKVDEQF

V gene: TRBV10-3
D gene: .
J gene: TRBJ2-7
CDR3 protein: AISDLYEQY

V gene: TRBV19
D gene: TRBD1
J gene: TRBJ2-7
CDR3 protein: ASSIDLGTAQSYEQY

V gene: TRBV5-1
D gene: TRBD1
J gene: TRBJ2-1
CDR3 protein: ASNPTGSGNEQF

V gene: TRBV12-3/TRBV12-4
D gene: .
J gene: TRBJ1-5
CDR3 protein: ASSLGRQTADNQPQH

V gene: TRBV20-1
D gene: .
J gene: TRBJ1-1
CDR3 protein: ITSRGNTEAF

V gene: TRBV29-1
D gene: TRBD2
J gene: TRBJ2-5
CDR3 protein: SVEPLRGEETQY

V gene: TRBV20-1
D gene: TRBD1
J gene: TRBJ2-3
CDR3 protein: SALDRVTDTQY

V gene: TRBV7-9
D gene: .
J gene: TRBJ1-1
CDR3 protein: ASSPREPQTTEAF

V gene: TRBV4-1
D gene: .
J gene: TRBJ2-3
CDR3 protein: ASSQERVEDTQY

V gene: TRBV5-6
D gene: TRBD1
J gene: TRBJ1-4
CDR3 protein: ASSVAQGGYEKLF

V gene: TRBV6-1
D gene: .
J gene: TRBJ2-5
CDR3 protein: ASIWGASETQY

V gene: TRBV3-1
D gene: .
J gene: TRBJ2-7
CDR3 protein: ASSQSFPGRHPYEQY

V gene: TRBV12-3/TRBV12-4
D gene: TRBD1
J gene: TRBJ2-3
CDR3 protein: ASSLDRSTDTQY

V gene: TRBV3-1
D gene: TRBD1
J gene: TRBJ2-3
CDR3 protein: ASSHLPRDREGTDTQY

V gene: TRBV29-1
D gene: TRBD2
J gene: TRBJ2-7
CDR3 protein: SVTSGYEQY

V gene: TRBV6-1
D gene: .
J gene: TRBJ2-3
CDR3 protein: ASSDTDTQY

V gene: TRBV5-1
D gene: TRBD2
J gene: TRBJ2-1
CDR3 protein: ASSSGLAANNEQF

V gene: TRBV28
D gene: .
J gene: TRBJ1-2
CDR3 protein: ASSPGRYYGYT

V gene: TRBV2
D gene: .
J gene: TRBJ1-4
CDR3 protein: ASLEESTNEKLF

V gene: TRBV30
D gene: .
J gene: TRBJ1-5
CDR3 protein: AWTPGQLNQPQH

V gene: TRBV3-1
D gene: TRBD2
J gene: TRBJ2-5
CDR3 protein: ASSQGQGGETQY

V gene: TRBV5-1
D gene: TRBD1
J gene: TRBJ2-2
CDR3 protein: ASIRAGQGGTGELF

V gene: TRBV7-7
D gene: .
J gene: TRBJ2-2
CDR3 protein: ASGDRDHTGELF

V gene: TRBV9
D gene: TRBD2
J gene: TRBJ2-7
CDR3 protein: ASSVDAGGSYEQY

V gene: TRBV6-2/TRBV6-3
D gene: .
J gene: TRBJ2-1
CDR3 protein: ASSYGPSRGEQF

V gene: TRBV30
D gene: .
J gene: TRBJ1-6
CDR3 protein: AWDRFNSPLH

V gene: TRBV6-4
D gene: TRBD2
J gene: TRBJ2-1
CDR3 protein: ASSGSGGAREQF

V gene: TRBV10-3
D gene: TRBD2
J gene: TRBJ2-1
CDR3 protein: AISSGARDEQF

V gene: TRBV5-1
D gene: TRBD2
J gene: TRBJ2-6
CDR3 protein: ASTSPSGGLSGANVLT

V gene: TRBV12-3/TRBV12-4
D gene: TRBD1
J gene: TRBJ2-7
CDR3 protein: ASSFGQANEQY

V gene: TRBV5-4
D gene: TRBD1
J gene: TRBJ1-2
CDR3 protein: ASSLSGQGALNYGYT

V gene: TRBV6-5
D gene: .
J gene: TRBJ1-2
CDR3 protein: ASSSPKHRANYGYT

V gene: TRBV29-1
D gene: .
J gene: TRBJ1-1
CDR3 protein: SVELLTEAF

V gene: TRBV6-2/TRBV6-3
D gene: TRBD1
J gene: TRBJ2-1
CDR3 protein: ASSDRGDYNEQF

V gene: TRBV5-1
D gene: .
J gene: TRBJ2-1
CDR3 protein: ASSNPDSYNEQF

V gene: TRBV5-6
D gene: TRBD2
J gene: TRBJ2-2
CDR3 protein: ASSPGLAVGELF

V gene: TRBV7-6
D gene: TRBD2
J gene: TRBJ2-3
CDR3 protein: ASSLGALAGAPDTQY

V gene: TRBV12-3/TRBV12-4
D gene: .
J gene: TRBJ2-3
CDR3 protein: ASSPSSSWGDTQY

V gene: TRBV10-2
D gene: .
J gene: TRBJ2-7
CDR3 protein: ASRSGQSSYEQY

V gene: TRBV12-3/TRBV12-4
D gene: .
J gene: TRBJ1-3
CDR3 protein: ASSLREQPFSGNTIY

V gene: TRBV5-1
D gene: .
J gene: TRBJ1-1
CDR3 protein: ASSLAGLLTEKNTEAF

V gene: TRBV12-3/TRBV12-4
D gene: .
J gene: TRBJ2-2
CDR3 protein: ASSQLATVTGELF

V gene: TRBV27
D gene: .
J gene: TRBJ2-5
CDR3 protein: ASSRTLRAQETQY

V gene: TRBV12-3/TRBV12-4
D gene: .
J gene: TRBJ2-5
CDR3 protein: ASSRTTDQETQY

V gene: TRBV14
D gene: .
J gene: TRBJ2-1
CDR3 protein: ASSQRHEGWASYNEQF

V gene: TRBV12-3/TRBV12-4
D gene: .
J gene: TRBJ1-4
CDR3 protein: ASSPTGRGEKLF